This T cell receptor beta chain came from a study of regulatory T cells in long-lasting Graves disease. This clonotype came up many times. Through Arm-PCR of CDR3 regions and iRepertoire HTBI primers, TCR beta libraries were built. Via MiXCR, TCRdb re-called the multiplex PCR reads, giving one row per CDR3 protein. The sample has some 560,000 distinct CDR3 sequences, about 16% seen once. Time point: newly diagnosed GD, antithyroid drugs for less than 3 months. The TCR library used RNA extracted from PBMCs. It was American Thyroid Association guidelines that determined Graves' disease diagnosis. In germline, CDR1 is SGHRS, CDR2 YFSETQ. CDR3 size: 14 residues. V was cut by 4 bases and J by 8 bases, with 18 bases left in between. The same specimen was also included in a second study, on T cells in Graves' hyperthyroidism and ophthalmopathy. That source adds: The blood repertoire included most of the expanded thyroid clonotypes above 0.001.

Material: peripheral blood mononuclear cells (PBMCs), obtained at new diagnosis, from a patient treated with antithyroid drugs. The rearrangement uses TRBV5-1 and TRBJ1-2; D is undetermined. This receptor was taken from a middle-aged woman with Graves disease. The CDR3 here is CASSDGLLVSGYTF. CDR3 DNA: TGCGCCAGCAGCGATGGTTTACTGGTTAGCGGCTACACCTTC. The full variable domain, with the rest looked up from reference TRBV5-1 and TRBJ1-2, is KAGVTQTPRYLIKTRGQQVTLSCSPISGHRSVSWYQQTPGQGLQFLFEYFSETQRNKGNFPGRFSGRQFSNSRSEMNVSTLELGDSALYLCASSDGLLVSGYTFGSGTRLTVV.